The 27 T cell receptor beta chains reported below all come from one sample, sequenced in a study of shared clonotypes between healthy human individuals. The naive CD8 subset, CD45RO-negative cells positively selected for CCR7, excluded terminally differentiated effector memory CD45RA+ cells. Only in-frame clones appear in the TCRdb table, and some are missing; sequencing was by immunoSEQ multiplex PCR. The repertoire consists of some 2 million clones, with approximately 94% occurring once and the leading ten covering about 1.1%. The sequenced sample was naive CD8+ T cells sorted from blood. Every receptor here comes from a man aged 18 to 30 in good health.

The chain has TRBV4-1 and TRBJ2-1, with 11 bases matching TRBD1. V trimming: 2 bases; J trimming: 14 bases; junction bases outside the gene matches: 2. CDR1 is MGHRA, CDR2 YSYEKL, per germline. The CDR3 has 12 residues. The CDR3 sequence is CASSQLGQGEFF. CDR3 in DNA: TGCGCCAGCAGCCAATTGGGACAGGGGGAGTTCTTC.

CDR3 sequence reads: CASSPRVTGFSGNTIYF. The CDR3 coding sequence is TGCGCCAGCAGCCCTCGGGTCACAGGGTTCTCTGGAAACACCATATATTTT. V and J are TRBV4-1 and TRBJ1-3, with D possibly being TRBD1 (6 bases). The V gene lost 4 bases and the J gene lost 0 bases, with 16 bases spanning the gap. The germline CDR1 and CDR2 sequences are MGHRA and YSYEKL. CDR3 size: 17 residues.

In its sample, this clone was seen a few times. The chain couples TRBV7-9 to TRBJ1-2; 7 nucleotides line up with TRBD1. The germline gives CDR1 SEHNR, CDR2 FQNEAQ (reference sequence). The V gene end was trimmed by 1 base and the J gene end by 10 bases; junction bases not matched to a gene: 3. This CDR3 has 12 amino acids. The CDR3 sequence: CASSLGQGFYTF. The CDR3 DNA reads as TGTGCCAGCAGCTTAGGACAGGGTTTCTACACCTTC.

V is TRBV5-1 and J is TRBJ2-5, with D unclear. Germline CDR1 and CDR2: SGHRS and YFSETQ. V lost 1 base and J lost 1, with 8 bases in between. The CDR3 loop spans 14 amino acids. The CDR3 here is CASSLSSGQETQYF. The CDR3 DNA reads TGCGCCAGCAGCTTGAGTTCGGGCCAAGAGACCCAGTACTTC.

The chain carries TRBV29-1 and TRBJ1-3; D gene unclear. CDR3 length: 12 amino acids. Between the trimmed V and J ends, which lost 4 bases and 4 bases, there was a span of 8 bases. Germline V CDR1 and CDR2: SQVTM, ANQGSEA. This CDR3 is CSVVGWGNTIYF. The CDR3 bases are TGCAGCGTTGTCGGCTGGGGAAACACCATATATTTT.

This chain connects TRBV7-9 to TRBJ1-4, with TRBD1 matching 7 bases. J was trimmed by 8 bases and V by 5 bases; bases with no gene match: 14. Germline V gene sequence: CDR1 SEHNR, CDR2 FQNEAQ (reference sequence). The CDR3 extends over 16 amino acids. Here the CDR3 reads CASSPGQDADLEKLFF. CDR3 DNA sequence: TGTGCCAGCAGCCCTGGACAGGATGCTGACCTAGAAAAACTGTTTTTT.

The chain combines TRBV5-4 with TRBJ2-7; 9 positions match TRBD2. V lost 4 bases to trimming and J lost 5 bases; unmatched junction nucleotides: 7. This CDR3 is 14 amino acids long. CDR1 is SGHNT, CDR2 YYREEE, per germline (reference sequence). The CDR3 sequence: CASSAVSGRNEQYF. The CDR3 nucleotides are TGTGCCAGCAGCGCTGTGAGCGGGAGGAACGAGCAGTACTTC.

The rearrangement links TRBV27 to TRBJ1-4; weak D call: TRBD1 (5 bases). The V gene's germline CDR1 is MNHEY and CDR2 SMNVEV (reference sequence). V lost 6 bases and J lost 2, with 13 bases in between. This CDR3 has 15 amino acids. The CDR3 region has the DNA TGTGCCAGCAGCCAAGGGACCGCCACTAATGAAAAACTGTTTTTT. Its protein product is CASSQGTATNEKLFF.

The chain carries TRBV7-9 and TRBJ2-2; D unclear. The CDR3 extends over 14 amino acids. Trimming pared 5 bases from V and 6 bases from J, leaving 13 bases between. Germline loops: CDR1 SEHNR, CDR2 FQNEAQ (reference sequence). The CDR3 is CASSPGPAAGELFF. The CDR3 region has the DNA TGTGCCAGCAGCCCAGGACCCGCGGCCGGGGAGCTGTTTTTT.

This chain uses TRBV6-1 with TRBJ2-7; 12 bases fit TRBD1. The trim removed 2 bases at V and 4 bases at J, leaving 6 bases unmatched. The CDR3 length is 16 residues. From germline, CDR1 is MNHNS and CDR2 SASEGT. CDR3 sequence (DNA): TGTGCCAGCAGTGAACCGCCGGGACAGGGGGCATACGAGCAGTACTTC. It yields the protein CASSEPPGQGAYEQYF.

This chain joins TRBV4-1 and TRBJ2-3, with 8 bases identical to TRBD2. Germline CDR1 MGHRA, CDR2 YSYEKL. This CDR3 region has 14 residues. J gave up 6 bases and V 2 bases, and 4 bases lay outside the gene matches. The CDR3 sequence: CASSQTLAGDTQYF. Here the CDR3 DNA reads TGCGCCAGCAGCCAAACTCTAGCGGGCGATACGCAGTATTTT.

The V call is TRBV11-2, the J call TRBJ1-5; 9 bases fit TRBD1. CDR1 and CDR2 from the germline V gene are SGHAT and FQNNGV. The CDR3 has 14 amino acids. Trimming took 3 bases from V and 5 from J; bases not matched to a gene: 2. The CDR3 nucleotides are TGTGCCAGCAGCTTGGGGACAGGGTATCAGCCCCAGCATTTT. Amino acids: CASSLGTGYQPQHF.

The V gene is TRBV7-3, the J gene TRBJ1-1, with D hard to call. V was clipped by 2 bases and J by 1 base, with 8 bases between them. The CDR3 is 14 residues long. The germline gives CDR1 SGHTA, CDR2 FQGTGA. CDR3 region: CASSLLGTNTEAFF. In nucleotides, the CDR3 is TGTGCCAGCAGCTTATTAGGCACGAACACTGAAGCTTTCTTT.

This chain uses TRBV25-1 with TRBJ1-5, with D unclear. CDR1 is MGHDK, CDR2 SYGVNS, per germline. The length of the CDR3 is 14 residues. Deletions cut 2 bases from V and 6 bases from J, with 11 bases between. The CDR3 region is CASSEVESIQPQHF. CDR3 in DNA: TGTGCCAGCAGTGAAGTGGAGTCGATTCAGCCCCAGCATTTT.

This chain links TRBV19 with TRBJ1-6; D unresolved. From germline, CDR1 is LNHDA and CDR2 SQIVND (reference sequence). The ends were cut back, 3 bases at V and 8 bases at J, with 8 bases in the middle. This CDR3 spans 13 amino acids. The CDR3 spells CASSIAAYSPLHF. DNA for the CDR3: TGTGCCAGTAGTATCGCGGCCTATTCACCCCTCCACTTT.

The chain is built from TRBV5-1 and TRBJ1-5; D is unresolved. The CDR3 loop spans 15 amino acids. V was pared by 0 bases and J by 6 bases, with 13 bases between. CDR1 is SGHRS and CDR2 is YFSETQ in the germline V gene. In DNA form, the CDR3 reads TGCGCCAGCAGCTTGGAAGTGGTAGGGATTCAGCCCCAGCATTTT. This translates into CASSLEVVGIQPQHF.

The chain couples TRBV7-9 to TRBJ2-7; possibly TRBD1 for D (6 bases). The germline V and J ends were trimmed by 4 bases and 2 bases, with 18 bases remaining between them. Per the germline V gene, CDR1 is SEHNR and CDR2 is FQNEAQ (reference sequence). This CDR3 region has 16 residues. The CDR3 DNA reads TGTGCCAGCAGCTCCCTCCGGGACACGGGTGCCTACGAGCAGTACTTC. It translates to CASSSLRDTGAYEQYF.

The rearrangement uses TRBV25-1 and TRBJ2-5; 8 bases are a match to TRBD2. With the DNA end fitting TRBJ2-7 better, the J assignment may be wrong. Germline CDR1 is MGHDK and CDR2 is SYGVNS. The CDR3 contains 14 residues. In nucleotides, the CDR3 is TGTGCCAGCAGTGAAGCGGGAGGACAATACGAGCAGTACTTC. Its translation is CASSEAGGQYEQYF.

CDR3 coding DNA: TGCGCCAGCAGCCAAGATCCGGGGGAAATGAACACTGAAGCTTTCTTT. Amino acid sequence: CASSQDPGEMNTEAFF. The chain couples TRBV4-1 to TRBJ1-1, with D tentatively TRBD1 (5 bases). CDR1 and CDR2 (germline): MGHRA, YSYEKL. The CDR3 contains 16 residues. The V and J ends lost 0 bases and 0 bases respectively, with 11 bases between them.

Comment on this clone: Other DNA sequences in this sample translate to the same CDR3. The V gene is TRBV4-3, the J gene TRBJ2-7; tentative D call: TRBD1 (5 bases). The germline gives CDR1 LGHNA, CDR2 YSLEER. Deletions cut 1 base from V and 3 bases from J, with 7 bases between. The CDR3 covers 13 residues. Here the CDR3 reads CASSQARDYEQYF. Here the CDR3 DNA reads TGCGCCAGCAGCCAAGCCAGGGACTACGAGCAGTACTTC.

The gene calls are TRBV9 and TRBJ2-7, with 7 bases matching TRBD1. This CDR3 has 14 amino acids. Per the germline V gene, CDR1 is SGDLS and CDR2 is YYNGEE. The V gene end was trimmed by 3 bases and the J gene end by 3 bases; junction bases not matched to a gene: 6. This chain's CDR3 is CASSEGGQFYEQYF. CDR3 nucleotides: TGTGCCAGCAGCGAAGGGGGACAGTTCTACGAGCAGTACTTC.

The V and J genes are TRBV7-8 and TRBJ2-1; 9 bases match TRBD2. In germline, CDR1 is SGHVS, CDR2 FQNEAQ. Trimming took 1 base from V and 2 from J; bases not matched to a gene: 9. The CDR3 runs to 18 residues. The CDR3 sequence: CASSLDTVTSGPYNEQFF. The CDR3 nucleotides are TGTGCCAGCAGCTTAGATACGGTGACTAGCGGACCCTACAATGAGCAGTTCTTC.

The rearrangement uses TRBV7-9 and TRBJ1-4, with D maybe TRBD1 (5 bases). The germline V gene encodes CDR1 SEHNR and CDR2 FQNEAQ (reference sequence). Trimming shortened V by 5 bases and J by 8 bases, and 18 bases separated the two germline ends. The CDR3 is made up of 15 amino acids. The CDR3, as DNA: TGTGCCAGCAGCCCATCCGGGTTGGGGCGGGAAAAACTGTTTTTT. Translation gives CASSPSGLGREKLFF.

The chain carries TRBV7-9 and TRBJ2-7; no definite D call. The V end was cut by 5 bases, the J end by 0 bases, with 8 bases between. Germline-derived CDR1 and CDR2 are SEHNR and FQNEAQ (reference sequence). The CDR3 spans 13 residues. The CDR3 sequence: CASSQSYSYEQYF. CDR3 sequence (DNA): TGTGCCAGCAGCCAGAGCTACTCCTACGAGCAGTACTTC.

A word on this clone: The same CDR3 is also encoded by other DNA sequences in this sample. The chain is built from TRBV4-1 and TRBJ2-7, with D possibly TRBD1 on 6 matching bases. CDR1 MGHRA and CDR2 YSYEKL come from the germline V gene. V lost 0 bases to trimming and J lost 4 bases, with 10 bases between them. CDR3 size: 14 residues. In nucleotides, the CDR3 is TGCGCCAGCAGCCAAGAAGGACAGTTTTACGAGCAGTACTTC. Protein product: CASSQEGQFYEQYF.

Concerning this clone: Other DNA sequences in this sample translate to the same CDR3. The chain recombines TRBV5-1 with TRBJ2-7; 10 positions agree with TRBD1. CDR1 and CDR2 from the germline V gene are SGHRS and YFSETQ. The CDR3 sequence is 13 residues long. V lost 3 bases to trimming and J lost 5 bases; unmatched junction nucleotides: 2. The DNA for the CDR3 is TGCGCCAGCAGCTCCGGACAGGGGGACGAGCAGTACTTC. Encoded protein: CASSSGQGDEQYF.

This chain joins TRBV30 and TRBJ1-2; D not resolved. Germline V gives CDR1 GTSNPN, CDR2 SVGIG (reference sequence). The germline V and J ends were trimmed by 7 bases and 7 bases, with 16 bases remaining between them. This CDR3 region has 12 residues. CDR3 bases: TGTGCCTCATTCAACGGAGGGCTTGGCTACACCTTC. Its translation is CASFNGGLGYTF.